This record looks at one T cell receptor (beta chain) sequence and its context. As yet, its antigen is unknown. Method: immunoSEQ multiplex PCR; TCRdb's copy keeps in-frame clones and lacks some. Here the sample spans about 140,000 clones, about 92% being singletons. This specimen comes from a study of T cell responses to AZD1222 COVID-19 vaccine. Whole-study findings and limits: At baseline, just a handful of AZD1222 recipients tested seropositive. White British donors predominated, females outnumbered males, and clonal diversity was possibly underestimated. Among vaccine-associated CD4 TCRs, coverage spanned spike, with dominance at 160-218 and 743-854.

The receptor's source is an adult who had recovered from COVID-19. The sequences come from peripheral blood, collected after recovery from COVID-19.

The CDR3 region has the DNA TGTGCTAGTGGTTTGTCTCTCCCAGGGTTTAGGGGCGAGCAGTACTTC. The encoded protein is CASGLSLPGFRGEQYF. The chain combines TRBV12-5 with TRBJ2-7; possible D gene TRBD1, 5 bases. CDR1 is LGHNT, CDR2 FRNRAP, per germline. The CDR3 extends over 16 amino acids. Trimming removed 2 bases from V and 6 bases from J, with 20 bases in between.